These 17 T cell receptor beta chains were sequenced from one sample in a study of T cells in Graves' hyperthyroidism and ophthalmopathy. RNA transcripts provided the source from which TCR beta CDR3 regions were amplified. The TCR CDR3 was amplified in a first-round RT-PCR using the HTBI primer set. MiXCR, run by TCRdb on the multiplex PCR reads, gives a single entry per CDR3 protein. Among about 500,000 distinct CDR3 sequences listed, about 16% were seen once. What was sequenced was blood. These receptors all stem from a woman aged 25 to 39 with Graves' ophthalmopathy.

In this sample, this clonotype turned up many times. The CDR3 DNA follows: TGTGCCAGCAGTTACTTGGGGGTCGGGAACCAAGAGACCCAGTACTTC. Encoded protein: CASSYLGVGNQETQYF. The chain recombines TRBV6-5 with TRBJ2-5, with D tentatively TRBD1 or TRBD2 (5 bases each). Deletions cut 1 base from V and 0 bases from J, with 12 bases between. Germline V gene sequence: CDR1 MNHEY, CDR2 SVGAGI. This CDR3 spans 16 amino acids.

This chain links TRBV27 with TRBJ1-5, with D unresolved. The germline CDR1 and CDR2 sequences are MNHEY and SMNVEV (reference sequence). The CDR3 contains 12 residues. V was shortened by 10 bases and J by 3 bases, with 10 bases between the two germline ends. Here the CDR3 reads CATGWNNQPQHF. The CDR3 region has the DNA TGTGCCACAGGTTGGAACAATCAGCCCCAGCATTTT.

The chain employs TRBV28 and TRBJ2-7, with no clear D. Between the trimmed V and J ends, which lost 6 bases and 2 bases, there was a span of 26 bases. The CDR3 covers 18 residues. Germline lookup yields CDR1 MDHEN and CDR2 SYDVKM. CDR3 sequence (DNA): TGTGCCAGCAGCTCGGACCCCCTGTGGGCAACCGGGCCCTACGAGCAGTACTTC. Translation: CASSSDPLWATGPYEQYF.

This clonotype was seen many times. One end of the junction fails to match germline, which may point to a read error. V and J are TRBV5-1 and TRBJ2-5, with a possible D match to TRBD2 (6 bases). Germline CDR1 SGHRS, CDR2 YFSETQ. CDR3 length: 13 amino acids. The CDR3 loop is CASSLGLQETQYF. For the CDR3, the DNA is TGTGCCAGCAGCCTTGGACTACAAGAGACCCAGTACTTC.

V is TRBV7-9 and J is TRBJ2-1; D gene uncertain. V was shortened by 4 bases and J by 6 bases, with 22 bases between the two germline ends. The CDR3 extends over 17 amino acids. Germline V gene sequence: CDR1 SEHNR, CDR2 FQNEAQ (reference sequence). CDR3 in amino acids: CASSSTDKQLLSNEQFF. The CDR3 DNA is TGTGCCAGCAGCTCCACCGATAAGCAGCTGCTTAGCAATGAGCAGTTCTTC. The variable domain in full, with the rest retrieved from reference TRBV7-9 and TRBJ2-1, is DTGVSQNPRHKITKRGQNVTFRCDPISEHNRLYWYRQTLGQGPEFLTYFQNEAQLEKSRLLSDRFSAERPKGSFSTLEIQRTEQGDSAMYLCASSSTDKQLLSNEQFFGPGTRLTVL.

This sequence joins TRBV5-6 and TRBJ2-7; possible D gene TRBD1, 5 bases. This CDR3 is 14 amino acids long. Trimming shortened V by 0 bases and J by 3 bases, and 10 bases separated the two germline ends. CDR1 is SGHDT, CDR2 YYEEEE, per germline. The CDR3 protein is CASSLGQLIYEQYF. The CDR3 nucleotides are TGTGCCAGCAGCTTGGGACAGCTGATCTACGAGCAGTACTTC.

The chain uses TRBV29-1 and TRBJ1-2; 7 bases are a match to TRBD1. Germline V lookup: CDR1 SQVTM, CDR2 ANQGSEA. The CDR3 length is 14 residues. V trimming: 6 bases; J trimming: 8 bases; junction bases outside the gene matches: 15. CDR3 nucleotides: TGCAGCGTGCGGACAGGCCTCAATTGGGAGGGCTACACCTTC. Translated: CSVRTGLNWEGYTF.

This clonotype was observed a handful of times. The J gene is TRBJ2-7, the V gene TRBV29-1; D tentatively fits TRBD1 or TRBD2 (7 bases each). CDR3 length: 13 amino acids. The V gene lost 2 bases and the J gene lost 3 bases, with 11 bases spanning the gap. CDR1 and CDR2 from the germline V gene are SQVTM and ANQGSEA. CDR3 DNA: TGCAGCGTTGAACAGGGGGAGGGCTACGAGCAGTACTTC. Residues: CSVEQGEGYEQYF.

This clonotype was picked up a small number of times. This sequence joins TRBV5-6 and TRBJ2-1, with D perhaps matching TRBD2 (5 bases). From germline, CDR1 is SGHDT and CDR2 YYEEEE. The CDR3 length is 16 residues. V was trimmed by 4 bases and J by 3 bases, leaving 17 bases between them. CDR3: CASSPGWGRDYNEQFF. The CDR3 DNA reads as TGTGCCAGCAGCCCTGGATGGGGTCGGGACTACAATGAGCAGTTCTTC.

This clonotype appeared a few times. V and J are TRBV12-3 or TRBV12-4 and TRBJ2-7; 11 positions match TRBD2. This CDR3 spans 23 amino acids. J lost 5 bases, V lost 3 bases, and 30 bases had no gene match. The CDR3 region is CASSLGQSTSGELSRGRAHEQYF. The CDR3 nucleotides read TGTGCCAGCAGTTTGGGACAGTCGACTAGCGGGGAGTTAAGTCGCGGGAGGGCCCACGAGCAGTACTTC.

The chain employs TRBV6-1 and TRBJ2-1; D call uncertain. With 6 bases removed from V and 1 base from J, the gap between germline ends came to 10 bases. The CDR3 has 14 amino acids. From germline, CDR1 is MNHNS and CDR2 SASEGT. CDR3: CASSLGRSYNEQFF. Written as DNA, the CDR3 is TGTGCCAGCAGCCTCGGTAGGTCCTACAATGAGCAGTTCTTC.

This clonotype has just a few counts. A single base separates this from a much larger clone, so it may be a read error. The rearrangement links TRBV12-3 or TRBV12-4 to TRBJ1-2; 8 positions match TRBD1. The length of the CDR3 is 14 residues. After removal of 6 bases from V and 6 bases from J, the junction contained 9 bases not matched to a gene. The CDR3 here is CASSWTGRDHGYTF. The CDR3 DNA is TGTGCCAGCAGCTGGACAGGGAGGGACCATGGCTACACCTTC.

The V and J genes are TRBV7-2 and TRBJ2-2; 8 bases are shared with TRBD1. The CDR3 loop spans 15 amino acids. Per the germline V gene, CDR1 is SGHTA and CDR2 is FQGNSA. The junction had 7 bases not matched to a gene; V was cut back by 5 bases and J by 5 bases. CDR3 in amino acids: CASSLLQGDTGELFF. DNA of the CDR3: TGTGCCAGCAGCCTATTACAGGGGGATACCGGGGAGCTGTTTTTT.

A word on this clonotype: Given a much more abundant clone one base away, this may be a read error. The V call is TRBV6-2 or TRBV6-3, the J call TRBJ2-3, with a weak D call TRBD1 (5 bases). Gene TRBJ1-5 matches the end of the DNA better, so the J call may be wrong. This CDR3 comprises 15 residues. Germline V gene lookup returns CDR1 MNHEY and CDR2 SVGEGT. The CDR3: CASGGAFDVTDTQHF. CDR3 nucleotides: TGTGCCAGCGGCGGGGCTTTCGACGTGACAGATACGCAGCATTTT.

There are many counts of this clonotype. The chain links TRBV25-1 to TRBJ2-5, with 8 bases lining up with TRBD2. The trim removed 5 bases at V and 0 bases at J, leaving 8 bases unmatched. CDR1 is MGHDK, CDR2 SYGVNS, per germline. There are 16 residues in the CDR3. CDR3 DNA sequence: TGTGCCAGCAGTCCCCGGGTAGCGGGGCACCAAGAGACCCAGTACTTC. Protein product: CASSPRVAGHQETQYF.

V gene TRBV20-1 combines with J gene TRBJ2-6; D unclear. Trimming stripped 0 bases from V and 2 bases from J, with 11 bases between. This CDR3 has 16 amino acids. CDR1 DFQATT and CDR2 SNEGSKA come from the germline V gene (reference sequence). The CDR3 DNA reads TGCAGTGCTAGAGATGTAGGTACTCCTGGGGCCAACGTCCTGACTTTC. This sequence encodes CSARDVGTPGANVLTF.

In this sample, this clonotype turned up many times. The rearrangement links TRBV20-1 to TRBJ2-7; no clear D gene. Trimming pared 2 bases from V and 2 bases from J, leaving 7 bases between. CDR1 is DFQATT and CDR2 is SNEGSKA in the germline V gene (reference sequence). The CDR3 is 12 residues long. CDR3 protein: CSARTDTYEQYF. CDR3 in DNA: TGCAGTGCTAGAACGGATACCTACGAGCAGTACTTC.